This T cell receptor (beta chain) stems from a study of blood T cell repertoires in COVID-19. Study summary: COVID-19 samples collected from the United States, Italy and Spain covered acute and convalescent phases. PBMCs, B-cell-depleted T cells, or T cells were the source of the cDNA or gDNA that made up the material.

This CDR3 comprises 17 residues. The germline gives CDR1 KGHSH, CDR2 LQKENI. The V and J ends lost 2 bases and 0 bases respectively, with 11 bases between them. In the study's own analysis: Cell counts per sample came from amplifying reference gene primers. Assay: immunoSEQ multiplex PCR; the TCRdb copy retains only in-frame clones and omits some. Clone size and V and J calls were adopted from that table, with D and trimming inferred from the DNA. The sample records some 100,000 clones, about 89% being singletons. The gene calls are TRBV18 and TRBJ1-6; weak D call: TRBD1 (6 bases). This receptor was obtained from a human donor with active COVID-19. The donor label of this sample is uncertain. Material for sequencing was peripheral blood. CDR3 sequence: CASSPLGTSSYNSPLHF. The CDR3 nucleotides read TGTGCCAGCTCACCATTGGGGACAAGCTCCTATAATTCACCCCTCCACTTT.